This is a list of T cell receptor beta chains from one sample in a study of human T cells and chemical hapten exposure. TCRdb itself ran the RACE reads through MiXCR, one entry per CDR3 protein. The data show more than 150,000 distinct CDR3 sequences, almost 30% seen once. The material sequenced was whole blood, taken in connection with sensitization to the hapten diphenylcyclopropenone (DPC). The receptors were gathered from a woman aged 30 to 39 with alopecia areata. Some clones in this sample may be carry-over from other donors' samples. The CDR3 runs from the conserved cysteine through the conserved F or W. A D gene is named only where the DNA matches it firmly. Part of the rows lack a size; the others show once, few, many or a class for expanded clones.

TRBV5-6	-	TRBJ2-7	12	-	CASSVGSYEQYF	TGTGCCAGCAGCGTCGGAAGCTACGAGCAGTACTTC
TRBV7-2	-	TRBJ2-1	15	-	CASSFSVREVNEQFF	TGTGCCAGCAGCTTCAGCGTCAGGGAGGTCAATGAGCAGTTCTTC
TRBV25-1	few	TRBJ2-5	12	-	CASSEFTETQYF	TGTGCCAGCAGTGAATTCACAGAGACCCAGTACTTC
TRBV20-1	few	TRBJ1-1	14	TRBD1	CSAGTGALNTEAFF	TGCAGTGCCGGGACAGGGGCCCTGAACACTGAAGCTTTCTTT
TRBV5-1	-	TRBJ1-5	13	-	CASSLEPHQPQHF	TGCGCCAGCAGCTTGGAGCCCCATCAGCCCCAGCATTTT
TRBV7-9	-	TRBJ2-7	16	-	CASSLDVTGRGYEQYF	TGTGCCAGCAGCTTAGACGTCACTGGAAGGGGCTACGAGCAGTACTTC
TRBV28	-	TRBJ1-5	18	-	CASRGLAGVLYSNQPQHF	TGTGCCAGCAGGGGCCTCGCAGGAGTTTTGTATAGCAATCAGCCCCAGCATTTT
TRBV29-1	-	TRBJ2-4	12	TRBD1	CSVGQGANIQYF	TGCAGCGTCGGACAGGGGGCAAACATTCAGTACTTC
TRBV9	few	TRBJ1-1	16	-	CASSVSAFGGDHEAFF	TGTGCCAGCAGCGTATCAGCGTTTGGGGGCGACCATGAAGCTTTCTTT
TRBV9	-	TRBJ2-1	15	TRBD2	CASSALAGVSNEQFF	TGTGCCAGCAGCGCCCTAGCGGGAGTTTCCAATGAGCAGTTCTTC
TRBV29-1	-	TRBJ2-2	13	-	CSVDTGNTGELFF	TGCAGCGTGGACACAGGGAACACCGGGGAGCTGTTTTTT
TRBV28	-	TRBJ1-2	14	-	CASSSPSQSYGYTF	TGTGCCAGCAGTTCCCCCTCGCAGAGCTATGGCTACACCTTC
TRBV5-1	medium-sized	TRBJ2-1	13	-	CASSSRAYNEQFF	TGCGCCAGCAGCTCCAGGGCTTACAATGAGCAGTTCTTC
TRBV7-8	-	TRBJ1-4	14	TRBD1	CASSKGTGIEKLFF	TGTGCCAGCAGCAAGGGGACAGGGATTGAAAAACTGTTTTTT
TRBV3-1	few	TRBJ2-1	16	TRBD2	CASSLRLAGFGGEQFF	TGTGCCAGCAGCCTCCGACTAGCGGGGTTCGGCGGTGAGCAGTTCTTC
TRBV4-3	many	TRBJ1-5	15	TRBD1	CASSQGPGGYQPQHF	TGCGCCAGCAGCCAAGGCCCAGGGGGGTATCAGCCCCAGCATTTT
TRBV29-1	once	TRBJ1-6	14	-	CSAQDGLGNSPLHF	TGCAGCGCCCAGGATGGACTCGGAAATTCACCCCTCCACTTT
TRBV3-1	-	TRBJ1-2	16	-	CASSQEVRGRVSGYTF	TGTGCCAGCAGCCAAGAAGTGAGGGGGAGAGTAAGCGGCTACACCTTC
TRBV12-3/TRBV12-4	-	TRBJ2-1	15	-	CASSEQGALAGGQFF	TGTGCCAGCAGTGAACAGGGGGCGTTGGCGGGAGGACAGTTCTTC
TRBV6-5	few	TRBJ2-2	14	TRBD1	CASSRTGPRGELFF	TGTGCCAGCAGTAGGACAGGCCCACGCGGGGAGCTGTTTTTT
TRBV10-3	-	TRBJ2-5	11	-	CAISEQETQYF	TGTGCCATCAGTGAGCAAGAGACCCAGTACTTC
TRBV29-1	few	TRBJ2-7	15	TRBD2	CSVEDQRGAAYEQYF	TGCAGCGTTGAAGATCAGCGGGGGGCGGCGTACGAGCAGTACTTC
TRBV7-2	-	TRBJ2-2	15	TRBD2	CASSSLAGNTGELFF	TGTGCCAGCAGCTCGTTAGCGGGGAACACCGGGGAGCTGTTTTTT
TRBV9	-	TRBJ2-5	18	TRBD2	CASSPHGTSGLIDETQYF	TGTGCCAGCAGCCCCCACGGGACTAGTGGCCTTATAGACGAGACCCAGTACTTC
TRBV20-1	-	TRBJ1-1	13	-	CSARDSVNTEAFF	TGCAGTGCTAGAGATAGCGTAAACACTGAAGCTTTCTTT
TRBV4-2	few	TRBJ1-1	14	-	CASSLLPGSREAFF	TGTGCCAGCAGCCTTTTGCCGGGCAGTAGGGAAGCTTTCTTT
TRBV27	-	TRBJ1-2	12	-	CASSLSGHGYTF	TGTGCCAGCAGTTTATCAGGACATGGCTACACCTTC
TRBV10-3	-	TRBJ2-1	16	TRBD2	CAITRTSGGYNNEQFF	TGTGCCATCACCCGGACTAGCGGGGGCTATAACAATGAGCAGTTCTTC
TRBV29-1	few	TRBJ2-1	16	TRBD1	CSVPDRARFIRNEQFF	TGCAGCGTTCCCGACAGGGCAAGGTTTATCCGCAATGAGCAGTTCTTC
TRBV6-6	-	TRBJ1-5	13	TRBD1	CASMGRGPDTQHF	TGTGCCAGCATGGGTAGGGGGCCCGATACCCAGCATTTT
TRBV28	-	TRBJ2-7	15	TRBD2	CASSSSGKSSYEQYF	TGTGCCAGCAGTTCTAGCGGAAAAAGCTCCTACGAGCAGTACTTC
TRBV20-1	-	TRBJ2-3	15	TRBD2	CSASLAGGLSDTQYF	TGCAGTGCTAGTCTAGCGGGGGGGCTTTCAGATACGCAGTATTTT
TRBV12-3/TRBV12-4	few	TRBJ2-5	12	-	CASSLYRETQYF	TGTGCCAGCAGTTTATATCGGGAGACCCAGTACTTC
TRBV3-1	-	TRBJ1-4	14	-	CASSRHATNEKLFF	TGTGCCAGCAGCCGACACGCAACTAATGAAAAACTGTTTTTT
TRBV2	-	TRBJ2-3	16	-	CASSEESGISTDTQYF	TGTGCCAGCAGTGAAGAGTCCGGGATTAGCACAGATACGCAGTATTTT
TRBV18	few	TRBJ1-5	12	-	CASSPSGQPQHF	TGTGCCAGCTCACCAAGCGGTCAGCCCCAGCATTTT
TRBV29-1	-	TRBJ2-3	15	-	CSVEKGGIGADTQYF	TGCAGCGTTGAAAAGGGTGGGATAGGGGCAGATACGCAGTATTTT
TRBV20-1	few	TRBJ2-5	16	-	CSARDPSPGGQETQYF	TGCAGTGCTAGAGATCCTTCCCCAGGGGGGCAAGAGACCCAGTACTTC
TRBV6-2/TRBV6-3	-	TRBJ2-7	11	-	CASAGGYEQYF	TGTGCCAGCGCCGGGGGCTACGAGCAGTACTTC
TRBV20-1	-	TRBJ2-1	14	-	CSAHPPSSYNEQFF	TGCAGTGCCCACCCCCCGAGCTCCTACAATGAGCAGTTCTTC